The rows below give T cell receptor beta chains drawn from one sample of a study of graft-versus-host responses after intestinal transplantation. Libraries were prepared by immunoSEQ multiplex PCR; TCRdb keeps only in-frame clonotypes and omits some of them. This sample has 45,000 to 55,000 clones, with around 93% found just once. Source: PBMCs, taken around 820 days after a first intestinal transplant, on the day of a second. The receptors derive from a human patient who received an intestinal transplant, so some T cells may come from the graft donor. The CDR3 runs from the conserved cysteine through the conserved F or W. Expanded clones get a size class; other rows say once, few or many, or leave the size out.

CDR3aa | len | abundance | j_gene | v_gene
CAGSQHEQFF | 10 | NA | TRBJ2-1 | TRBV30
CASSEGRGGRGNTIYF | 16 | NA | TRBJ1-3 | TRBV10-2
CSVLGGVNTEAFF | 13 | once | TRBJ1-1 | TRBV29-1
CASSLGQAYTGELFF | 15 | NA | TRBJ2-2 | TRBV7-2
CASSYFAPSGANVLTF | 16 | NA | TRBJ2-6 | TRBV6-5
CASSPGLKTGNTIYF | 15 | few | TRBJ1-3 | TRBV6-6
CASSRSTIRDRANSPLHF | 18 | NA | TRBJ1-6 | TRBV11-3
CASSRLRGPYTEAFF | 15 | NA | TRBJ1-1 | TRBV21-1
CASSELASGSYNEQFF | 16 | NA | TRBJ2-1 | TRBV25-1
CASSLNRADEAFF | 13 | NA | TRBJ1-1 | TRBV5-1
CASSRGRNEQFF | 12 | NA | TRBJ2-1 | TRBV14
CASSFAASGRSYEQYF | 16 | NA | TRBJ2-7 | TRBV6-5
CASRSQLNYGYTF | 13 | NA | TRBJ1-2 | TRBV2
CASSLSGTGSRQPQHF | 16 | NA | TRBJ1-5 | TRBV5-5
CASGQGLAGGADTQYF | 16 | once | TRBJ2-3 | TRBV12-5
CASSPRGPRSYNEQFF | 16 | NA | TRBJ2-1 | TRBV23-1
CASSPTVNTEAFF | 13 | NA | TRBJ1-1 | TRBV18
CASSYRDRSSYEQYF | 15 | NA | TRBJ2-7 | TRBV7-2
CASMASGSNEQFF | 13 | NA | TRBJ2-1 | TRBV6-5
CASSLKRGLFDYEQYF | 16 | NA | TRBJ2-7 | TRBV7-8
CASSYRGHEQYF | 12 | NA | TRBJ2-7 | TRBV6-1
CASSARTGRLYF | 12 | NA | TRBJ2-3 | TRBV9
CASSLGTSGNEQFF | 14 | NA | TRBJ2-1 | TRBV5-1
CASSPHPPKRGGNEQFF | 17 | NA | TRBJ2-1 | TRBV18
CASSHGQGEGYEQYF | 15 | NA | TRBJ2-7 | TRBV6-5
CASSLIFEQYF | 11 | NA | TRBJ2-7 | TRBV5-8
CASSEELAGADTQYF | 15 | NA | TRBJ2-3 | TRBV6-1
CASGQGVNQPQHF | 13 | NA | TRBJ1-5 | TRBV14
CASSVMGVAGVEQFF | 15 | NA | TRBJ2-1 | TRBV9
CAISGQGRGTGELFF | 15 | NA | TRBJ2-2 | TRBV10-3
CASSPGGSRQPQHF | 14 | NA | TRBJ1-5 | TRBV7-9
CASSLARTSTDTQYF | 15 | NA | TRBJ2-3 | TRBV7-8
CATETSGANEQFF | 13 | NA | TRBJ2-1 | TRBV6-6
CASSKEQGIPTYEQYF | 16 | few | TRBJ2-7 | TRBV21-1
CASSLAGRGNEQFF | 14 | NA | TRBJ2-1 | TRBV11-3
CASSLGGGSRAQYF | 14 | NA | TRBJ2-5 | TRBV27
CASSSISGGSYNEQFF | 16 | NA | TRBJ2-1 | TRBV6-5
CASSIGGQQYF | 11 | NA | TRBJ2-7 | TRBV7-9
CAWNRGDTDTQYF | 13 | NA | TRBJ2-3 | TRBV30
CASSIEGWSKNIQYF | 15 | NA | TRBJ2-4 | TRBV19
CSVIWGTGELFF | 12 | NA | TRBJ2-2 | TRBV29-1
CASSPGSSYEQYF | 13 | NA | NA | TRBV18
CASSVGLAGGSEQFF | 15 | once | TRBJ2-1 | TRBV9
CASEREGAGELFF | 13 | NA | TRBJ2-2 | TRBV6-6
CASSERHGGGKYEQYF | 16 | once | TRBJ2-7 | TRBV10-2
CASSVAGTNYGYTF | 14 | NA | TRBJ1-2 | TRBV9
CAISKTGGEGGYTF | 14 | NA | TRBJ1-2 | TRBV10-3
CASSRLLPSGSGNTIYF | 17 | NA | TRBJ1-3 | TRBV5-1
CASSRGTSGQETQYF | 15 | NA | TRBJ2-5 | TRBV5-1
CASSEQGPYQPQHF | 14 | NA | TRBJ1-5 | TRBV6-1
CAISPTEDSYEQYF | 14 | NA | TRBJ2-7 | TRBV10-3